What follows is one TCR beta chain and its context. This sample was taken from a study of blood T cell repertoires in COVID-19. Study-wide context: From the United States, Italy and Spain came samples of acute and convalescent COVID-19.

CDR3 length: 11 amino acids. CDR1 and CDR2 from the germline V gene are MNHEY and SVGAGI. The V and J ends lost 5 bases and 13 bases, in that order; junction bases with no gene match: 5. Repertoires were generated with immunoSEQ multiplex PCR, while TCRdb's copy carries only in-frame clones and drops some. Of over 95,000 clones in the sample, 70% to 80% were seen once. The V and J genes are TRBV6-5 and TRBJ1-3; TRBD1 matches 7 bases. Input material: peripheral blood. This sequence originates from an elderly woman with active or convalescent COVID-19. CDR3 bases: TGTGCCAGCAGTACCGGGACAGAGATATATTTT. This encodes CASSTGTEIYF.